Presented here are 27 T cell receptor beta chains from one specimen sequenced in a study of shared clonotypes between healthy human individuals. Produced via immunoSEQ multiplex PCR; TCRdb's table is partial and in-frame only. The sample holds roughly 500,000 clones, less than 96% seen once. Sequences were obtained from naive CD4+ T cells sorted from blood. The subset: CD45RA+ positively selected. The receptors derive from a young woman in good health.

The chain uses TRBV6-1 and TRBJ1-1; maybe TRBD1 (5 bases). The CDR3 runs to 14 residues. Germline values: CDR1 MNHNS, CDR2 SASEGT. Trimming took off 4 bases at V and 1 base at J, with 10 bases between the two ends. CDR3: CASSATTGNTEAFF. DNA for the CDR3: TGTGCCAGCAGTGCCACCACAGGGAACACTGAAGCTTTCTTT.

A word on this clone: The junction and the germline gene differ at one end; a read error may be behind it. The genes are TRBV29-1 and TRBJ1-2, with 10 bases lining up with TRBD1. This CDR3 spans 15 amino acids. The germline V gene encodes CDR1 SQVTM and CDR2 ANQGSEA. The CDR3 DNA follows: TGCAACGTTGGCCCTGACAGGGGGCATCACTATGGCTACACCTTC. Residues: CNVGPDRGHHYGYTF.

J is TRBJ1-1 and V is TRBV10-3, with unresolved D. V lost 3 bases and J lost 1, with 6 bases in between. This CDR3 is built from 13 residues. The germline V gene encodes CDR1 ENHRY and CDR2 SYGVKD. CDR3 in amino acids: CAISEFWNTEAFF. Here the CDR3 DNA reads TGTGCCATCAGTGAATTCTGGAACACTGAAGCTTTCTTT.

This clone turned up a few times. The CDR3 here is CASSYDRGDTGELFF. CDR3 bases: TGTGCCAGCAGTTACGACAGGGGGGACACCGGGGAGCTGTTTTTT. The chain joins TRBV6-5 to TRBJ2-2; 9 bases are shared with TRBD1. Germline loops: CDR1 MNHEY, CDR2 SVGAGI. The CDR3 contains 15 residues. The ends lost 2 bases at V and 3 bases at J; junction bases unmatched: 1.

The rearrangement links TRBV28 to TRBJ1-4; 8 bases match TRBD1. The CDR3 spans 15 residues. V lost 6 bases, J lost 8 bases, and 11 bases stayed unmatched. The germline CDR1 and CDR2 sequences are MDHEN and SYDVKM. In nucleotides, the CDR3 is TGTGCCAGCAGCACGACAGGGGAACTTCTGGAAAAACTGTTTTTT. This gives the protein CASSTTGELLEKLFF.

The CDR3 is CSVEGSQETQYF. CDR3 in DNA: TGCAGCGTTGAGGGTTCCCAAGAGACCCAGTACTTC. This chain connects TRBV29-1 to TRBJ2-5; D unresolved. The CDR3 length is 12 residues. The V gene's germline CDR1 is SQVTM and CDR2 ANQGSEA. V was pared by 3 bases and J by 1 base, with 6 bases between.

The chain recombines TRBV19 with TRBJ2-7; 9 bases align to TRBD1. The V and J ends lost 6 bases and 2 bases, in that order; junction bases with no gene match: 5. The CDR3 totals 14 residues. Per the germline V gene, CDR1 is LNHDA and CDR2 is SQIVND (reference sequence). The CDR3 protein is CASSPTGGTYEQYF. Written as DNA, the CDR3 is TGTGCCAGTAGCCCGACAGGGGGGACCTACGAGCAGTACTTC.

V and J are TRBV7-3 and TRBJ2-5; 9 nucleotides align to TRBD2. CDR3 length: 17 residues. V trimming: 4 bases; J trimming: 2 bases; junction bases outside the gene matches: 11. Germline loops: CDR1 SGHTA, CDR2 FQGTGA. The CDR3 spells CASSSRGNLAGQETQYF. In nucleotides, the CDR3 is TGTGCCAGCAGCTCCCGCGGAAACCTAGCGGGACAAGAGACCCAGTACTTC.

The chain links TRBV9 to TRBJ2-2, with D tentatively TRBD2 (5 bases). The CDR3 length is 16 residues. The V end lost 0 bases, the J end lost 6 bases, and 15 bases lay between the germline ends. Germline CDR1 reads SGDLS; CDR2 reads YYNGEE. Written as DNA, the CDR3 is TGTGCCAGCAGCGTAGTTGAGGGAAAGATCCCCGGGGAGCTGTTTTTT. This translates into CASSVVEGKIPGELFF. The complete variable domain, with remaining parts taken from reference TRBV9 and TRBJ2-2, reads DSGVTQTPKHLITATGQRVTLRCSPRSGDLSVYWYQQSLDQGLQFLIQYYNGEERAKGNILERFSAQQFPDLHSELNLSSLELGDSALYFCASSVVEGKIPGELFFGEGSRLTVL.

This chain links TRBV28 with TRBJ2-2; D call uncertain. This CDR3 is built from 12 residues. Germline CDR1 and CDR2: MDHEN and SYDVKM. The V end was cut by 6 bases, the J end by 4 bases, with 6 bases between. The DNA for the CDR3 is TGTGCCAGCAGAGGCTCCACCGGGGAGCTGTTTTTT. Translation: CASRGSTGELFF.

The V call is TRBV4-1, the J call TRBJ1-2; 10 bases agree with TRBD1. Germline values: CDR1 MGHRA, CDR2 YSYEKL. V gave up 3 bases and J gave up 6 bases; unmatched junction bases: 13. The CDR3 consists of 17 residues. The CDR3 bases are TGCGCCAGCAGCCATGCCGGGACAGGGGAAGGAGAGAATGGCTACACCTTC. Protein product: CASSHAGTGEGENGYTF.

J is TRBJ1-2 and V is TRBV11-2, with D possibly matching TRBD1 (5 bases). This CDR3 region has 15 residues. Germline V gives CDR1 SGHAT, CDR2 FQNNGV. The V end lost 5 bases, the J end lost 6 bases, and 19 bases lay between the germline ends. The CDR3, as DNA: TGTGCCAGCAGCCCCCCTGGGACGGCTGGGGATGGCTACACCTTC. Its translation is CASSPPGTAGDGYTF.

J is TRBJ2-3 and V is TRBV27; 13 bases line up with TRBD2. V was clipped by 6 bases and J by 5 bases; unmatched bases: 5. This CDR3 is built from 15 residues. Germline V gene lookup returns CDR1 MNHEY and CDR2 SMNVEV (reference sequence). CDR3 sequence reads: CASRKGLAGRDTQYF. The CDR3 DNA sequence: TGTGCCAGCAGAAAGGGACTAGCGGGACGAGATACGCAGTATTTT.

V usage is TRBV28 and J usage is TRBJ2-7; D unclear. V lost 6 bases and J lost 6, with 15 bases in between. The germline V gene encodes CDR1 MDHEN and CDR2 SYDVKM. The CDR3 totals 13 residues. CDR3 nucleotide sequence: TGTGCCAGCAGACGAATGATAGCTGGCGAGCAGTACTTC. Its translation: CASRRMIAGEQYF.

V and J are TRBV6-5 and TRBJ2-3; TRBD1 matches 11 bases. Unmatched junction bases numbered 9, after V lost 6 bases and J lost 7 bases. The CDR3 is 15 amino acids. In germline, CDR1 is MNHEY, CDR2 SVGAGI. CDR3 sequence (DNA): TGTGCCAGCAGCCGGGACAGGGGGTTTCCCTATACGCAGTATTTT. Its translation: CASSRDRGFPYTQYF.

The chain has TRBV11-2 and TRBJ2-1; D is possibly TRBD2 (6 bases). With 2 bases removed from V and 8 bases from J, the gap between germline ends came to 19 bases. Germline lookup yields CDR1 SGHAT and CDR2 FQNNGV. The CDR3 sequence is 16 residues long. The CDR3 spells CASSLYQSGPGDEQFF. CDR3 bases: TGTGCCAGCAGCTTATATCAGAGCGGCCCGGGGGATGAGCAGTTCTTC.

This clone was found once. The rearrangement joins TRBV7-9 to TRBJ2-5; D is unclear. The DNA end favors TRBJ2-7, so the J call may be wrong. The CDR3 has 13 amino acids. Germline V gene sequence: CDR1 SEHNR, CDR2 FQNEAQ (reference sequence). The CDR3 spells CASSLTVASEQYF. The CDR3 DNA is TGTGCCAGCAGCTTAACTGTTGCCAGCGAGCAGTACTTC.

The V call is TRBV19, the J call TRBJ1-5; tentative D call: TRBD1 (6 bases). The CDR3 is 14 residues long. With 2 bases removed from V and 7 bases from J, the gap between germline ends came to 12 bases. Germline V gene sequence: CDR1 LNHDA, CDR2 SQIVND (reference sequence). The DNA for the CDR3 is TGTGCCAGTAGTATACACGGGGGCGGACAGCCCCAGCATTTT. Residues: CASSIHGGGQPQHF. The complete variable domain, with remaining parts taken from reference TRBV19 and TRBJ1-5, reads DGGITQSPKYLFRKEGQNVTLSCEQNLNHDAMYWYRQDPGQGLRLIYYSQIVNDFQKGDIAEGYSVSREKKESFPLTVTSAQKNPTAFYLCASSIHGGGQPQHFGDGTRLSIL.

V is TRBV19 and J is TRBJ2-1; the match to TRBD2 covers 10 bases. V dropped 6 bases and J dropped 11; count of bases not matched to a gene: 13. The CDR3 contains 15 residues. Germline V CDR1 and CDR2: LNHDA, SQIVND (reference sequence). CDR3 coding DNA: TGTGCCAGTAGCGCCGACCAAGCGGGAGGGCTGCAGCAGTTCTTC. This codes for CASSADQAGGLQQFF.

This clone was seen only a few times. The chain employs TRBV6-1 and TRBJ1-2; D may be TRBD1 (6 bases). The CDR3 has 13 amino acids. The V gene lost 1 base and the J gene lost 12 bases, with 15 bases spanning the gap. Germline CDR1 is MNHNS and CDR2 is SASEGT. In nucleotides, the CDR3 is TGTGCCAGCAGTGAAGGGGACATTTCCCAGAACACCTTC. It codes for CASSEGDISQNTF.

The rearrangement links TRBV9 to TRBJ2-1, with D tentatively TRBD2 (7 bases). The germline CDR1 and CDR2 sequences are SGDLS and YYNGEE. The CDR3 consists of 18 residues. V was cut by 0 bases and J by 0 bases, with 16 bases left in between. The CDR3 sequence: CASSVVGGLAASYNEQFF. The DNA for the CDR3 is TGTGCCAGCAGCGTAGTGGGGGGGCTAGCGGCCTCCTACAATGAGCAGTTCTTC.

The J gene is TRBJ2-1, the V gene TRBV2; 10 bases are a match to TRBD2. The V gene's germline CDR1 is SNHLY and CDR2 FYNNEI. Losses at the gene ends were 6 bases for V and 7 bases for J; bases not matched to a gene: 18. CDR3 size: 18 residues. CDR3 sequence reads: CASRSRKREGRAWNEQFF. The DNA for the CDR3 is TGTGCCAGCAGGTCGCGAAAGCGGGAGGGCCGGGCGTGGAATGAGCAGTTCTTC. The full variable domain, completed using reference TRBV2 and TRBJ2-1, is EPEVTQTPSHQVTQMGQEVILRCVPISNHLYFYWYRQILGQKVEFLVSFYNNEISEKSEIFDDQFSVERPDGSNFTLKIRSTKLEDSAMYFCASRSRKREGRAWNEQFFGPGTRLTVL.

This clone came up once. The chain has TRBV7-9 and TRBJ2-3, with 12 bases matching TRBD2. The J segment lost 3 bases and the V segment lost 5 bases, leaving 3 bases of the junction unmatched. The CDR3 has 15 amino acids. Germline loops: CDR1 SEHNR, CDR2 FQNEAQ (reference sequence). In DNA, the CDR3 is TGTGCCAGCAGCCTTACTAGCGGGAGGACAGATACGCAGTATTTT. Protein product: CASSLTSGRTDTQYF.

The rearrangement uses TRBV7-2 and TRBJ2-7; D may be TRBD1 or TRBD2 (5 bases each). The germline V and J ends were trimmed by 5 bases and 3 bases, with 23 bases remaining between them. Germline V gives CDR1 SGHTA, CDR2 FQGNSA. This CDR3 has 17 residues. The CDR3, as DNA: TGTGCCAGCAGCCTAACTGGGACGGCCTTTGACCACTACGAGCAGTACTTC. Translated: CASSLTGTAFDHYEQYF.

This chain uses TRBV5-1 with TRBJ2-7; D may be TRBD1 (5 bases). This CDR3 comprises 14 residues. CDR1 SGHRS and CDR2 YFSETQ come from the germline V gene. V was cut by 3 bases and J by 2 bases, with 12 bases left in between. The CDR3 nucleotides read TGCGCCAGCAGCTCACTCAGGGCCCCCTACGAGCAGTACTTC. Translation: CASSSLRAPYEQYF.

The chain couples TRBV6-1 to TRBJ1-3; D perhaps matches TRBD1 (5 bases). There are 16 residues in the CDR3. Germline assignment: CDR1 MNHNS and CDR2 SASEGT. Trimming pared 5 bases from V and 2 bases from J, leaving 16 bases between. In nucleotides, the CDR3 is TGTGCCAGCAGTCAAGGGACTCTTCTGGCTGGAAACACCATATATTTT. Protein sequence: CASSQGTLLAGNTIYF.

V gene TRBV5-6 combines with J gene TRBJ1-1; weak D call: TRBD1 (6 bases). Germline loops: CDR1 SGHDT, CDR2 YYEEEE. The CDR3 runs 16 residues. The germline V and J ends were trimmed by 3 bases and 3 bases, with 18 bases remaining between them. The CDR3 sequence is CASSSTGTRGYTEAFF. CDR3 nucleotides: TGTGCCAGCAGCTCTACAGGAACGAGGGGGTACACTGAAGCTTTCTTT. Based on the CDR3 plus reference TRBV5-6 and TRBJ1-1, the full variable domain is DAGVTQSPTHLIKTRGQQVTLRCSPKSGHDTVSWYQQALGQGPQFIFQYYEEEERQRGNFPDRFSGHQFPNYSSELNVNALLLGDSALYLCASSSTGTRGYTEAFFGQGTRLTVV.